The clone carrying this T cell receptor beta chain was seen more than once but under ten times. Its antigen is not known. The V end was cut by 4 bases, the J end by 2 bases, with 7 bases between. The CDR3 consists of 12 residues. Per germline, CDR1 DFQATT and CDR2 SNEGSKA (reference sequence). As for treatment: therapeutic diphenylcyclopropenone sensitization with weekly scalp DPC. The sample comes from a study of human T cells and chemical hapten exposure. The library labeled individual cDNA molecules by adding unique molecular identifiers to them. In TCRdb, the reads were re-called with MiXCR into one record per CDR3 protein. Of some 3,300 distinct CDR3 sequences in the sample, 48% were seen once. Study-wide findings and caveats: Expanded TCRs showed more large CDR3 clusters than pre-sensitization or healthy control sets. Patch test score was positively correlated with the counts of TCRs that had expanded at PT1.

The sequences come from whole blood, collected before DPC sensitization or 2, 6, or about 24 weeks after (not recorded which). The chain recombines TRBV20-1 with TRBJ2-3, with D unclear. This clonotype was obtained from an adult with alopecia areata. Some clones in this sample may be carry-over from other donors' samples. This table probably holds off-target reads from a library built for another chain. The CDR3 spells CSANLATDTQYF. The CDR3 DNA reads TGCAGTGCTAACCTCGCCACAGATACGCAGTATTTT.